This T cell receptor (beta chain) was found in a study of blood T cell repertoires in COVID-19 (dated by TCRdb to 2018 to 2021). As for the study more broadly: Samples covering the acute and convalescent phases of COVID-19 were provided by collaborators in the United States, Italy and Spain. The material from the prospective study consisted of cDNA or gDNA derived from T cells, B-cell-depleted T cells, or PBMCs. Subjects who had been exposed to COVID-19, were actively infected with it, or had recovered from it provided the deeply sampled blood TCRbeta repertoires that made up the dataset. A freely available public database, intended as a resource for researchers studying the immune response to SARS-CoV-2, is where the repertoires were released. The samples were drawn from the first 160 participants of the ongoing ImmuneRACE study and from 950 to 1,500 subjects provided by 6 global collaborators. Sample metadata almost always included a de-identified subject ID, COVID-19 status, age in years and sex. Where available, HLA class I and class II types were obtained from metadata supplied by the sample provider rather than from assay-based typing. Broad study findings and their caveats: How much clinical and demographic metadata was included differed by source and by participant, and the metadata was provided uncurated.

The CDR3, cysteine through phenylalanine, is 11 amino acids long. Just the 33-base CDR3 DNA is kept, in frame starting at base 1. Deletion took 3 bases off V and 6 bases off J, with a span of 8 bases between the germline ends. CDR1 DFQATT and CDR2 SNEGSKA were looked up in the germline V gene (reference sequence). A remark on this clone: Its antigen is unknown. No quality values exist for individual bases; no much larger clone is one base distant.

Each collaborating institution followed its own protocols to collect whole blood in K2EDTA tubes. For TCRbeta analysis, collaborators shipped samples as frozen whole blood, isolated PBMCs, or DNA extracted from either of those sample types. TCRbeta CDR3 regions were amplified from genomic DNA using the immunoSEQ Assay, a bias-controlled multiplex PCR. In the source study's methods: The number of nucleated cells in each sample was estimated from the amplification of reference gene primers within the assay. To quantify the absolute abundance of each unique TCRbeta CDR3 rearrangement, sequence reads were collapsed and filtered. For each sample, productive Simpson clonality was calculated by taking the square root of Simpson's diversity index across productive rearrangements. TCRdb took over this immuneACCESS table, retaining in-frame rearrangements with V and J assigned. Such tables are incomplete; in checked studies, under half of the missing clones stem from an unresolved V gene, and the remainder is unexplained. V and J calls and clone size follow that table, whereas D and trimming were derived from the DNA. In this sample the table shows some 190,000 clones, about 88% of which occur a single time. Of the sample, about 4.4% is held by the ten largest clones.

The sequence was obtained from a human donor in a cohort sampled during active COVID-19. Rearrangement joined TRBV20-1 to TRBJ1-2; a weak D assignment points to TRBD1 (5 bases agree). The material sequenced was peripheral blood. The CDR3 protein sequence reads: CSARWGNGYTF. The DNA sequence follows: TGCAGTGCTAGGTGGGGCAATGGCTACACCTTC.